The 22 T cell receptor beta chains below were found in one sample sequenced in a study of PD-1 blockade in classical Hodgkin lymphoma. Each and every patient relapsed after autologous stem cell transplantation, and patients got differing brentuximab vedotin exposure. TCRdb's copy holds only in-frame clones and misses some; the assay was immunoSEQ multiplex PCR. The sample includes tens of thousands of clones, under 95% of them seen just once. The sample in question was peripheral blood mononuclear cells (PBMCs), obtained at baseline. Receptors originate from a human donor with classical Hodgkin lymphoma.

This chain connects TRBV28 to TRBJ2-7, with TRBD1 matching over 7 bases. Germline V gives CDR1 MDHEN, CDR2 SYDVKM. This CDR3 comprises 15 residues. Losses at the gene ends were 8 bases for V and 2 bases for J; bases not matched to a gene: 12. The CDR3 loop is CASPPAAGGPYEQYF. The CDR3 region has the DNA TGTGCCAGCCCACCTGCGGCAGGGGGTCCCTACGAGCAGTACTTC.

V gene TRBV7-6 combines with J gene TRBJ2-1; 8 positions agree with TRBD1. This CDR3 contains 14 residues. The V and J ends lost 4 bases and 7 bases, in that order; junction bases with no gene match: 6. Germline CDR1 SGHVS, CDR2 FNYEAQ. The CDR3: CASSSGGGGNEQFF. The CDR3 nucleotides read TGTGCCAGCAGCTCAGGGGGCGGAGGGAATGAGCAGTTCTTC.

The CDR3: CASTPTLTLASPLHF. CDR3 in DNA: TGTGCCAGCACCCCAACATTGACCCTCGCCTCTCCCCTCCACTTT. The rearrangement uses TRBV27 and TRBJ1-6; D not resolved. Looked up from germline, CDR1 is MNHEY and CDR2 is SMNVEV (reference sequence). The V and J ends lost 7 bases and 13 bases respectively, with 23 bases between them. This CDR3 is 15 amino acids long.

The V and J genes are TRBV29-1 and TRBJ2-5, with D tentatively TRBD2 (6 bases). Germline-derived CDR1 and CDR2 are SQVTM and ANQGSEA. The CDR3 loop spans 13 amino acids. Trimming left V 3 bases short and J 3 bases short, with 11 bases between. CDR3 sequence: CSVDGGGEETQYF. The CDR3 DNA reads as TGCAGCGTTGACGGGGGTGGAGAAGAGACCCAGTACTTC.

The rearrangement links TRBV28 to TRBJ2-1; 9 bases agree with TRBD1. From germline, CDR1 is MDHEN and CDR2 SYDVKM. The V segment lost 4 bases and the J segment 4 bases; nucleotides outside the gene matches: 17. This CDR3 spans 19 amino acids. The CDR3 here is CASSSQFKNPGQGYNEQFF. The CDR3 DNA reads TGTGCCAGCAGTTCTCAATTTAAAAACCCGGGACAGGGATACAATGAGCAGTTCTTC.

This clone has only one observation. The chain couples TRBV28 to TRBJ1-3; D unclear. The CDR3 is 16 amino acids. Trimming stripped 7 bases from V and 3 bases from J, with 19 bases between. Germline CDR1 and CDR2: MDHEN and SYDVKM. Written as DNA, the CDR3 is TGTGCCAGCACCCCCGGACTTCGGACCCTTGGAAACACCATATATTTT. Its translation: CASTPGLRTLGNTIYF.

The sample holds one count of this clone. V usage is TRBV2 and J usage is TRBJ2-7; the D gene could be TRBD1 or TRBD2 (6 bases each). CDR1 is SNHLY and CDR2 is FYNNEI in the germline V gene. The CDR3 has 14 amino acids. V gave up 6 bases and J gave up 9 bases, with 21 bases separating them. The CDR3, as DNA: TGTGCCAGCAGCGGGGGCACGCACCGATGGGGGCAGTACTTC. It translates to CASSGGTHRWGQYF.

The chain combines TRBV5-6 with TRBJ1-5; no clear D gene. Trimming took 0 bases from V and 7 from J, leaving 11 bases between them. Germline values: CDR1 SGHDT, CDR2 YYEEEE. The CDR3 extends over 14 amino acids. This chain's CDR3 is CASSLVAEGQPQHF. DNA of the CDR3: TGTGCCAGCAGCTTGGTAGCTGAGGGCCAGCCCCAGCATTTT.

The rearrangement links TRBV4-3 to TRBJ2-5; D may be TRBD2 (5 bases). V lost 4 bases and J 2 bases, leaving 14 bases between the germline ends. The CDR3 consists of 15 residues. The germline gives CDR1 LGHNA, CDR2 YSLEER. The CDR3 DNA follows: TGCGCCAGCAGCCTTGTTCCGGACTTTCAAGAGACCCAGTACTTC. This gives the protein CASSLVPDFQETQYF.

The chain combines TRBV11-2 with TRBJ2-7, with D perhaps being TRBD1 or TRBD2 (5 bases each). This CDR3 spans 16 amino acids. Between the trimmed V and J ends, which lost 6 bases and 5 bases, there was a span of 23 bases. CDR1 is SGHAT and CDR2 is FQNNGV in the germline V gene. CDR3 coding DNA: TGTGCCAGCAGTGATTACTTTGGGACGACCATTCACGAGCAGTACTTC. This codes for CASSDYFGTTIHEQYF.

The chain employs TRBV28 and TRBJ1-2; D is ambiguous. Germline loops: CDR1 MDHEN, CDR2 SYDVKM. The CDR3 is made up of 13 amino acids. V gave up 5 bases and J gave up 1 base, with 8 bases separating them. CDR3 nucleotide sequence: TGTGCCAGCAGTGAGACCTTTAACTATGGCTACACCTTC. This gives the protein CASSETFNYGYTF.

The V call is TRBV27, the J call TRBJ1-5, with D perhaps TRBD1 (6 bases). The CDR3 sequence is 13 residues long. In germline, CDR1 is MNHEY, CDR2 SMNVEV (reference sequence). Deletions cut 4 bases from V and 7 bases from J, with 11 bases between. The CDR3 nucleotides read TGTGCCAGCAGTTCCCAGGGGAGACAGCCCCAGCATTTT. It encodes CASSSQGRQPQHF.

The chain has TRBV28 and TRBJ2-5; weak D call: TRBD1 (6 bases). V lost 5 bases and J lost 5, with 18 bases in between. The CDR3 contains 15 residues. Germline assignment: CDR1 MDHEN and CDR2 SYDVKM. As DNA, the CDR3 is TGTGCCAGCAGTCCGGGACCAGGGGCCCGGGAGACCCAGTACTTC. This encodes CASSPGPGARETQYF.

The chain has TRBV9 and TRBJ2-7; TRBD1 agrees at 8 bases. This CDR3 spans 15 amino acids. Germline CDR1 and CDR2: SGDLS and YYNGEE. V shed 0 bases and J 2 bases; nucleotides not matched to a gene: 4. The CDR3 reads CASSVDWDRTYEQYF. Written as DNA, the CDR3 is TGTGCCAGCAGCGTAGATTGGGACAGGACCTACGAGCAGTACTTC.

The chain uses TRBV9 and TRBJ2-5, with D maybe TRBD2 (6 bases). Trimming left V 6 bases short and J 5 bases short, with 17 bases between. Per the germline V gene, CDR1 is SGDLS and CDR2 is YYNGEE. This CDR3 comprises 14 residues. Written as DNA, the CDR3 is TGTGCCAGCACCGCTGGCGGGGTATCGGAGACCCAGTACTTC. Translated: CASTAGGVSETQYF.

This rearrangement joins TRBV4-2 to TRBJ2-5; a weak D match, TRBD2 (6 bases). The DNA matches TRBJ2-7 better at its end, which makes the J call doubtful. The CDR3 covers 15 residues. CDR1 is LGHNA, CDR2 YNFKEQ, per germline. CDR3 in amino acids: CASSQDDGSSYEQYF. CDR3 DNA sequence: TGTGCCAGCAGCCAAGATGACGGGAGCTCCTACGAGCAGTACTTC.

This clone was seen only a few times. The V call is TRBV19, the J call TRBJ1-2; D may be TRBD1 (6 bases). This CDR3 contains 13 residues. V was clipped by 7 bases and J by 4 bases, with 13 bases between them. Germline V gene data show CDR1 as LNHDA and CDR2 as SQIVND (reference sequence). The CDR3 protein is CASMGGQLYGYTF. CDR3 coding DNA: TGTGCCAGTATGGGGGGGCAGCTCTATGGCTACACCTTC. Full variable domain (remainder filled in from reference TRBV19 and TRBJ1-2): DGGITQSPKYLFRKEGQNVTLSCEQNLNHDAMYWYRQDPGQGLRLIYYSQIVNDFQKGDIAEGYSVSREKKESFPLTVTSAQKNPTAFYLCASMGGQLYGYTFGSGTRLTVV.

V is TRBV27 and J is TRBJ2-1; no clear D gene. Germline V gene data show CDR1 as MNHEY and CDR2 as SMNVEV (reference sequence). Trimming pared 2 bases from V and 0 bases from J, leaving 14 bases between. There are 17 residues in the CDR3. CDR3 DNA: TGTGCCAGCAGTTTACGTGGACCAGACCCCTCCTACAATGAGCAGTTCTTC. Translating gives CASSLRGPDPSYNEQFF.

This clone was seen once. The chain links TRBV7-2 to TRBJ2-2, with 14 bases identical to TRBD2. The J segment lost 4 bases and the V segment lost 2 bases, leaving 9 bases of the junction unmatched. The germline gives CDR1 SGHTA, CDR2 FQGNSA. This CDR3 spans 19 amino acids. The CDR3 sequence is CASSLTGPGLAGVTGELFF. The DNA for the CDR3 is TGTGCCAGCAGCTTAACGGGCCCGGGACTAGCGGGGGTCACCGGGGAGCTGTTTTTT.

This chain joins TRBV7-2 and TRBJ2-1; TRBD1 agrees at 8 bases. V trimming: 0 bases; J trimming: 4 bases; junction bases outside the gene matches: 5. Germline CDR1 is SGHTA and CDR2 is FQGNSA. The CDR3 covers 16 residues. CDR3 sequence (DNA): TGTGCCAGCAGCTTAGCCGGGACAGGTTCATACAATGAGCAGTTCTTC. Amino acid sequence: CASSLAGTGSYNEQFF.

This chain links TRBV7-9 with TRBJ2-3; a weak D match, TRBD2 (5 bases). V shed 5 bases and J shed 0 bases, with 12 bases lying between them. CDR3 length equals 15 residues. Germline V lookup: CDR1 SEHNR, CDR2 FQNEAQ (reference sequence). The CDR3 loop reads CASSRDWSSTDTQYF. The CDR3 coding sequence is TGTGCCAGCAGCCGGGATTGGAGTAGCACAGATACGCAGTATTTT.

The rearrangement joins TRBV19 to TRBJ2-1; no clear D gene. With 5 bases removed from V and 0 bases from J, the gap between germline ends came to 14 bases. This CDR3 is 16 amino acids long. Looked up from germline, CDR1 is LNHDA and CDR2 is SQIVND (reference sequence). The CDR3 region is CASSPRRIDSYNEQFF. As DNA, the CDR3 is TGTGCCAGTAGTCCCCGGCGGATTGACTCCTACAATGAGCAGTTCTTC. Drawing the rest from reference TRBV19 and TRBJ2-1, the complete variable domain is DGGITQSPKYLFRKEGQNVTLSCEQNLNHDAMYWYRQDPGQGLRLIYYSQIVNDFQKGDIAEGYSVSREKKESFPLTVTSAQKNPTAFYLCASSPRRIDSYNEQFFGPGTRLTVL.